This T cell receptor (beta chain) was captured in a study of shared clonotypes between healthy human individuals. Ten or more counts support this clone. Its matching antigen is unknown. Measured with immunoSEQ multiplex PCR; TCRdb has only the in-frame clones, and not every one. The sample carries about 1 million clones, around four fifths recorded once. V lost 5 bases and J 6 bases, leaving 10 bases between the germline ends. In germline, CDR1 is MDHEN, CDR2 SYDVKM. The CDR3 runs 12 residues. Study-wide results and caveats: Relative to their counterparts shared across all four donors, non-shared clonotypes exhibited diminished generation probabilities.

The sample taken for sequencing was memory CD4+ T cells sorted from blood. The subset is: CD45RA-negative fraction. The clonotype comes from a man aged 18 to 29 in good health. The chain links TRBV28 to TRBJ1-2; D unclear. The CDR3, as DNA: TGTGCCAGCAGTCATGGGGTGGATGGCTACACCTTC. The encoded protein is CASSHGVDGYTF.